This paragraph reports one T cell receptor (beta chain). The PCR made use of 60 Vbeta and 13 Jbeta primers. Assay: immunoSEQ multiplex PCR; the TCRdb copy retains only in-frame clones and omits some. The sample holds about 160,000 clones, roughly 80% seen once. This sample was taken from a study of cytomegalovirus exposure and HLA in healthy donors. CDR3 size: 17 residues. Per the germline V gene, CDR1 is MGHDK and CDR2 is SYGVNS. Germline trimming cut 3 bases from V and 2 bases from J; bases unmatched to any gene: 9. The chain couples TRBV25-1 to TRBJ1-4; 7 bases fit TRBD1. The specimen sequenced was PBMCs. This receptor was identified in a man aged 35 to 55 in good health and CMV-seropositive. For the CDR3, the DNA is TGTGCCAGCAGTGACGTCGGCAGGGGGACTACTAATGAAAAACTGTTTTTT. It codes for CASSDVGRGTTNEKLFF.